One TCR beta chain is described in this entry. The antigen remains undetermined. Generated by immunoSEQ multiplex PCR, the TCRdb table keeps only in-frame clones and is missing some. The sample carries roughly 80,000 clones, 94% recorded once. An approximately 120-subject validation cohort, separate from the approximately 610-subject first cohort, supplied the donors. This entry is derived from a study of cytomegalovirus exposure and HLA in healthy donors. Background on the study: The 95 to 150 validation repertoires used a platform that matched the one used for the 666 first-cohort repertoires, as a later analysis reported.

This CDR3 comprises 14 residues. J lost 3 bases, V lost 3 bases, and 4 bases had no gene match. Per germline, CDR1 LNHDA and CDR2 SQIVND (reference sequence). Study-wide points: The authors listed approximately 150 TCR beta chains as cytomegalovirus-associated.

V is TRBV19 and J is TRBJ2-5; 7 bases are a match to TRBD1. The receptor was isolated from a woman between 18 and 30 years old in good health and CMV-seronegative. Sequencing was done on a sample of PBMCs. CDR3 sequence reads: CASSMTGRKETQYF. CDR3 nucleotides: TGTGCCAGTAGTATGACAGGGCGTAAAGAGACCCAGTACTTC.